The clone carrying this T cell receptor (beta chain) was seen many times. TCRdb analysed the 5' RACE reads with MiXCR anew, one entry per CDR3 protein. This sample has some 120,000 distinct CDR3 sequences; more than 10% occur once, and the top ten carry around 16%. The V gene lost 2 bases and the J gene lost 4 bases, with 4 bases spanning the gap. Germline V CDR1 and CDR2: SGDLS, YYNGEE. The CDR3 length is 12 residues. The sample comes from a study of spatial heterogeneity in lung cancer. Time point noted: blood at routine non-recurrence follow-up after resection. The input material, whole RNA from tumor, nontumor lung or frozen PBMC, was sequenced unsorted.

The TCR originated in a male donor with early-stage non-small cell lung cancer. This chain uses TRBV9 with TRBJ2-1; D is ambiguous. This specimen consisted of PBMCs, obtained at follow-up. The CDR3 DNA reads as TGTGCCAGCAGCGTCCAATACAATGAGCAGTTCTTC. This codes for CASSVQYNEQFF. Based on the CDR3 plus reference TRBV9 and TRBJ2-1, the full variable domain is DSGVTQTPKHLITATGQRVTLRCSPRSGDLSVYWYQQSLDQGLQFLIQYYNGEERAKGNILERFSAQQFPDLHSELNLSSLELGDSALYFCASSVQYNEQFFGPGTRLTVL.